The clone carrying this T cell receptor (beta chain) was seen just once. What it recognizes is unknown. This record belongs to a study of cytomegalovirus exposure and HLA in healthy donors. Study information: Findings of an earlier analysis included over 95 million unique TCR beta sequences from around 180 million T cells.

Losses at the gene ends were 5 bases for V and 4 bases for J; bases not matched to a gene: 6. CDR1 is SGHTA, CDR2 FQGNSA, per germline. CDR3 size: 14 residues. Overall study findings and caveats: Most of the CMV-associated TCR beta chains (in a later analysis) appeared to be HLA-restricted. Rare TCR sequences dominated, though some public TCRs recurred in many donors. Across all donors, roughly uniform sequencing depth was an assumption of the presence/absence analyses.

The PCR ran on 60 Vbeta and 13 Jbeta primers. TCRdb keeps only in-frame clones here, not all; method: immunoSEQ multiplex PCR. The sample has roughly 67,000 clones, around 80% seen once; the top ten hold approximately 9.7%. The clonotype originates from a middle-aged man in good health and CMV-seronegative. V gene TRBV7-2 combines with J gene TRBJ2-3; 7 bases are shared with TRBD2. Sequencing used PBMCs. CDR3 bases: TGTGCCAGCAGCGGGGGGGGTTTCTCAGATACGCAGTATTTT. It translates to CASSGGGFSDTQYF.